One sample yielded the 24 T cell receptor beta chains listed below, sequenced in a study of T-cell reconstitution after alpha-beta-depleted transplantation in children. Preparation of the TCRbeta library involved a method that used unique molecular identifiers. TCRdb re-called the PCR reads through MiXCR, storing one row per CDR3 protein. The data show 90,000 to 100,000 distinct CDR3 sequences, with 9.5% to 15% seen just once and about 15% held by the top ten. The sequencing used PBMCs from the stem cell graft donor, collected from the stem cell graft. Source of these receptors: a human donor who donated a stem cell graft to a child with inherited bone marrow failure.

This clonotype turned up a few times. V is TRBV19 and J is TRBJ1-3; no firm D call. Germline assignment: CDR1 LNHDA and CDR2 SQIVND (reference sequence). Trimming removed 7 bases at V and 5 bases at J, with 15 bases between. The CDR3 consists of 14 residues. Written as DNA, the CDR3 is TGTGCCAGTACCTCTAGGCTGTTTCGAAACACCATATATTTT. It yields the protein CASTSRLFRNTIYF. The full variable domain, its missing parts supplied by reference TRBV19 and TRBJ1-3, is DGGITQSPKYLFRKEGQNVTLSCEQNLNHDAMYWYRQDPGQGLRLIYYSQIVNDFQKGDIAEGYSVSREKKESFPLTVTSAQKNPTAFYLCASTSRLFRNTIYFGEGSWLTVV.

This rearrangement joins TRBV9 to TRBJ2-7; 14 nucleotides agree with TRBD2. The CDR3 spans 16 residues. Germline V lookup: CDR1 SGDLS, CDR2 YYNGEE. After removal of 2 bases from V and 6 bases from J, the junction contained 7 bases not matched to a gene. The DNA of the CDR3 is TGTGCCAGCAGCGTGGCCGGGACTAGCGGGAGTCGCGAGCAGTACTTC. It encodes CASSVAGTSGSREQYF.

A few counts support this clonotype. The chain combines TRBV6-9 with TRBJ2-4, with 8 bases fitting TRBD1. J lost 6 bases, V lost 0 bases, and 7 bases had no gene match. The germline V gene encodes CDR1 MNHGY and CDR2 SVAAGI. CDR3 length: 16 residues. The CDR3 region is CASSYSPGRGRNIQYF. The CDR3 DNA is TGTGCCAGCAGTTATTCCCCGGGCAGGGGGCGAAACATTCAGTACTTC.

This clonotype was detected ten times or more. V is TRBV29-1 and J is TRBJ2-1; 14 positions agree with TRBD2. Germline loops: CDR1 SQVTM, CDR2 ANQGSEA. This CDR3 contains 17 residues. The V segment lost 1 base and the J segment 4 bases; nucleotides outside the gene matches: 6. CDR3 loop: CSVEGLAGGFGYNEQFF. The CDR3, as DNA: TGCAGCGTTGAAGGACTAGCGGGAGGGTTTGGGTACAATGAGCAGTTCTTC.

V is TRBV7-3 and J is TRBJ2-2, with TRBD1 matching 9 bases. V lost 5 bases to trimming and J lost 4 bases; unmatched junction nucleotides: 8. This CDR3 has 16 amino acids. Germline V CDR1 and CDR2: SGHTA, FQGTGA. CDR3 in DNA: TGTGCCAGCAGCCCGATACAGGGGGCGAGCACCGGGGAGCTGTTTTTT. It yields the protein CASSPIQGASTGELFF.

There are a few counts of this clonotype. The chain recombines TRBV13 with TRBJ2-2; the match to TRBD2 covers 10 bases. Looked up from germline, CDR1 is PRHDT and CDR2 is FYEKMQ (reference sequence). The junction had 10 bases not matched to a gene; V was cut back by 5 bases and J by 7 bases. The CDR3 is 16 residues long. CDR3 coding DNA: TGTGCCAGCAGCGCCATTTTAGCGGGAGGATTCGGGGAGCTGTTTTTT. The encoded protein is CASSAILAGGFGELFF.

Ten or more counts support this clonotype. This chain links TRBV20-1 with TRBJ1-2; no clear D. The CDR3 is 11 amino acids. Germline-derived CDR1 and CDR2 are DFQATT and SNEGSKA (reference sequence). With 6 bases removed from V and 4 bases from J, the gap between germline ends came to 9 bases. The CDR3: CSARAIYGYTF. CDR3 sequence (DNA): TGCAGTGCCCGGGCGATCTATGGCTACACCTTC.

Here the CDR3 reads CASNPAGAGDTQYF. In DNA form, the CDR3 reads TGTGCCAGTAATCCAGCGGGAGCGGGAGATACGCAGTATTTT. The V call is TRBV19, the J call TRBJ2-3, with TRBD2 matching 8 bases. CDR3 length equals 14 residues. CDR1 and CDR2 from the germline V gene are LNHDA and SQIVND (reference sequence). V shed 7 bases and J 5 bases; nucleotides not matched to a gene: 8.

This clonotype was counted ten times or more. CDR3 sequence: CASSQEGGNEQFF. The CDR3 bases are TGTGCCAGCAGCCAAGAAGGAGGGAATGAGCAGTTCTTC. The gene calls are TRBV4-2 and TRBJ2-1, with D perhaps matching TRBD2 (6 bases). The CDR3 runs to 13 residues. Trimming removed 0 bases from V and 7 bases from J, with 7 bases in between. Germline values: CDR1 LGHNA, CDR2 YNFKEQ.

At least ten counts were recorded for this clonotype. The V and J genes are TRBV20-1 and TRBJ1-2, with D unresolved. This CDR3 region has 12 residues. Trimming removed 4 bases at V and 5 bases at J, with 11 bases between. CDR1 is DFQATT and CDR2 is SNEGSKA in the germline V gene (reference sequence). CDR3 residues: CSAIYLGYGYTF. Here the CDR3 DNA reads TGCAGTGCTATATACCTGGGGTATGGCTACACCTTC.

This clonotype was observed a few times. The chain combines TRBV7-2 with TRBJ2-5; 10 bases match TRBD2. The CDR3 has 16 amino acids. The ends lost 3 bases at V and 4 bases at J; junction bases unmatched: 8. Germline CDR1 and CDR2: SGHTA and FQGNSA. CDR3 DNA: TGTGCCAGCAGCTTCGCTAGCGGGAGCTCGGGAGAGACCCAGTACTTC. This codes for CASSFASGSSGETQYF. Supplemented by reference TRBV7-2 and TRBJ2-5, the full variable domain reads GAGVSQSPSNKVTEKGKDVELRCDPISGHTALYWYRQSLGQGLEFLIYFQGNSAPDKSGLPSDRFSAERTGGSVSTLTIQRTQQEDSAVYLCASSFASGSSGETQYFGPGTRLLVL.

This clonotype came up many times. This chain uses TRBV18 with TRBJ2-1, with D possibly matching TRBD2 (7 bases). Trimming stripped 3 bases from V and 7 bases from J, with 19 bases between. CDR3 size: 16 residues. From germline, CDR1 is KGHSH and CDR2 LQKENI. The CDR3 region has the DNA TGTGCCAGCTCACCCGGGCCGGGGGGCACTATGAATGAGCAGTTCTTC. It is translated as CASSPGPGGTMNEQFF.

This clonotype was seen many times. The chain has TRBV7-9 and TRBJ1-6, with D possibly being TRBD1 (5 bases). Trimming shortened V by 5 bases and J by 4 bases, and 12 bases separated the two germline ends. Germline V gene lookup returns CDR1 SEHNR and CDR2 FQNEAQ (reference sequence). The CDR3 has 15 residues. CDR3 nucleotide sequence: TGTGCCAGCAGCCCCCCCGGACATTATAATTCACCCCTCCACTTT. Translated, it gives CASSPPGHYNSPLHF.

The rearrangement uses TRBV25-1 and TRBJ2-7, with D possibly being TRBD2 (5 bases). Germline V gene lookup returns CDR1 MGHDK and CDR2 SYGVNS. Trimming removed 6 bases from V and 0 bases from J, with 6 bases in between. The CDR3 runs 12 residues. In nucleotides, the CDR3 is TGTGCCAGCAGGGACTCCTCCTACGAGCAGTACTTC. Translation: CASRDSSYEQYF.

This clonotype was counted only a few times. This may stem from a read error, because a much larger clone lies one nucleotide away. The rearrangement uses TRBV5-4 and TRBJ2-3; D is perhaps TRBD2 (6 bases). This CDR3 has 14 residues. The germline V gene encodes CDR1 SGHNT and CDR2 YYREEE (reference sequence). This CDR3 reads CVSSDNRLADTQYF. For the CDR3, the DNA is TGTGTCAGCAGCGACAACCGACTAGCAGATACGCAGTATTTT.

The sample holds many counts of this clonotype. CDR3 nucleotide sequence: TGTGCCAGCAGCTTATCCCCAGGGTTGATCCACGAGCAGTACTTC. It yields the protein CASSLSPGLIHEQYF. V gene TRBV7-2 combines with J gene TRBJ2-7; D may be TRBD1 (5 bases). Trimming took 2 bases from V and 5 from J, leaving 16 bases between them. Germline lookup yields CDR1 SGHTA and CDR2 FQGNSA. This CDR3 is 15 amino acids long.

This clonotype was counted many times. The chain joins TRBV5-1 to TRBJ1-2; TRBD1 aligns across 7 bases. Trimming cost V 3 bases and J 3 bases; bases outside gene matches: 5. CDR1 and CDR2 (germline): SGHRS, YFSETQ. The CDR3 contains 14 residues. DNA for the CDR3: TGCGCCAGCAGCTCAACAGGGGATCACTATGGCTACACCTTC. Translation gives CASSSTGDHYGYTF.

This clonotype has at least ten counts. CDR3 DNA sequence: TGTGCCAGCAGCCGGAACCGAGGGGACACTGAAGCTTTCTTT. It codes for CASSRNRGDTEAFF. This chain uses TRBV7-2 with TRBJ1-1; TRBD1 might be the D (5 bases). V lost 5 bases to trimming and J lost 3 bases, with 13 bases between them. The germline gives CDR1 SGHTA, CDR2 FQGNSA. The CDR3 is 14 amino acids. The whole variable domain, remainder taken from reference TRBV7-2 and TRBJ1-1, is GAGVSQSPSNKVTEKGKDVELRCDPISGHTALYWYRQSLGQGLEFLIYFQGNSAPDKSGLPSDRFSAERTGGSVSTLTIQRTQQEDSAVYLCASSRNRGDTEAFFGQGTRLTVV.

This clonotype was seen repeatedly, ten times or more. At one of its ends the junction is not consistent with the germline gene, which may arise from a read error. The rearrangement joins TRBV7-2 to TRBJ2-1, with no clear D. CDR3 length: 16 amino acids. The germline gives CDR1 SGHTA, CDR2 FQGNSA. The CDR3 DNA follows: TGTGCCTGCAGCTCCCGGCGGACCAGCTCCTACAATGAGCAGTTCTTC. Protein product: CACSSRRTSSYNEQFF.

The chain carries TRBV7-2 and TRBJ1-4; tentatively, D is TRBD1 (5 bases). The germline V gene has CDR1 SGHTA and CDR2 FQGNSA. Trimming removed 5 bases at V and 4 bases at J, with 17 bases between. The CDR3 is made up of 16 amino acids. The CDR3 reads CASSLNPGTDNEKLFF. CDR3 DNA sequence: TGTGCCAGCAGCCTAAACCCCGGGACGGATAATGAAAAACTGTTTTTT. Together with reference TRBV7-2 and TRBJ1-4, the CDR3 gives the full variable domain: GAGVSQSPSNKVTEKGKDVELRCDPISGHTALYWYRQSLGQGLEFLIYFQGNSAPDKSGLPSDRFSAERTGGSVSTLTIQRTQQEDSAVYLCASSLNPGTDNEKLFFGSGTQLSVL.

This clonotype was picked up many times. The chain is built from TRBV5-1 and TRBJ2-3, with 12 nucleotides matching TRBD2. The CDR3 totals 16 residues. Looked up from germline, CDR1 is SGHRS and CDR2 is YFSETQ. The junction had 8 bases not matched to a gene; V was cut back by 4 bases and J by 5 bases. The CDR3 loop reads CASSNPTSGGGDTQYF. CDR3 DNA sequence: TGCGCCAGCAGCAACCCGACTAGCGGGGGAGGAGATACGCAGTATTTT.

This clonotype has ten or more counts. The J gene is TRBJ2-2, the V gene TRBV5-1; 7 nucleotides align to TRBD1. This CDR3 spans 16 amino acids. The germline CDR1 and CDR2 sequences are SGHRS and YFSETQ. V shed 4 bases and J 4 bases; nucleotides not matched to a gene: 10. The CDR3 sequence is CASSTEGGHGTGELFF. The CDR3 region has the DNA TGCGCCAGCAGCACCGAAGGGGGCCATGGCACCGGGGAGCTGTTTTTT. Full variable domain (remainder filled in from reference TRBV5-1 and TRBJ2-2): KAGVTQTPRYLIKTRGQQVTLSCSPISGHRSVSWYQQTPGQGLQFLFEYFSETQRNKGNFPGRFSGRQFSNSRSEMNVSTLELGDSALYLCASSTEGGHGTGELFFGEGSRLTVL.

This clonotype was observed a few times. The chain employs TRBV5-1 and TRBJ2-6; D gene ambiguous. V lost 3 bases to trimming and J lost 2 bases, with 6 bases between them. CDR1 is SGHRS and CDR2 is YFSETQ in the germline V gene. The CDR3 covers 14 residues. The CDR3 loop reads CASSYDTGANVLTF. Written as DNA, the CDR3 is TGCGCCAGCAGCTATGACACTGGGGCCAACGTCCTGACTTTC. Together with reference TRBV5-1 and TRBJ2-6, the CDR3 gives the full variable domain: KAGVTQTPRYLIKTRGQQVTLSCSPISGHRSVSWYQQTPGQGLQFLFEYFSETQRNKGNFPGRFSGRQFSNSRSEMNVSTLELGDSALYLCASSYDTGANVLTFGAGSRLTVL.

The chain carries TRBV5-1 and TRBJ1-1; no clear D gene. Germline values: CDR1 SGHRS, CDR2 YFSETQ. The CDR3 loop spans 13 amino acids. The germline V and J ends were trimmed by 3 bases and 6 bases, with 12 bases remaining between them. The CDR3 is CASSYDASSEAFF. The CDR3 DNA sequence: TGCGCCAGCAGCTACGACGCGAGCTCTGAAGCTTTCTTT.